This TCR beta chain was sequenced in a study of a mutant IDH1 vaccine in newly diagnosed glioma. Study-level background: Treated patients, 62.5% male and around 40% female, averaged approximately 40 years of age.

The germline V gene encodes CDR1 SGHTA and CDR2 FQGNSA. The CDR3 is 13 residues long. The V gene end was trimmed by 5 bases and the J gene end by 1 base; junction bases not matched to a gene: 1. The protocol was immunoSEQ multiplex PCR, while the TCRdb copy is restricted to in-frame clones and leaves out a portion. The table lists tens of thousands of clones, about 90% of them singletons, with 2.6% in the top ten. Time point: baseline, week 1 (first vaccination visit). Specified treatment: pre-vaccination baseline after standard-of-care therapy. Astrocytomas found in donors were new, WHO grade 3 or 4, IDH1-mutant and ATRX-lost.

V usage is TRBV7-2 and J usage is TRBJ2-7; 8 bases are shared with TRBD1. This TCR came from a middle-aged man with glioma. Here the sequenced sample was PBMCs, taken from a glioma patient treated with radiotherapy, temozolomide or both. The CDR3, as DNA: TGTGCCAGCAGCCGGGACAGGTCCTACGAGCAGTACTTC. Its protein is CASSRDRSYEQYF. Based on the CDR3 plus reference TRBV7-2 and TRBJ2-7, the full variable domain is GAGVSQSPSNKVTEKGKDVELRCDPISGHTALYWYRQSLGQGLEFLIYFQGNSAPDKSGLPSDRFSAERTGGSVSTLTIQRTQQEDSAVYLCASSRDRSYEQYFGPGTRLTVT.